The present TCR beta chain was sequenced within a study of patients and donors after allogeneic stem cell transplantation. The sample holds a few counts of this clonotype. TCRdb processed the RT-PCR reads anew with MiXCR; each CDR3 protein has one entry. The sample records fewer than 500,000 distinct CDR3 sequences, roughly 17% being singletons. This TCR was sampled from a human donor who was either an allogeneic HSCT recipient or a stem cell or donor lymphocyte infusion donor (not recorded which). It is not recorded whose cells these are; they may come from a transplant donor. Sequenced input: blood, either unsorted or a sorted T cell fraction (not recorded which).

The chain's CDR3 is CASSLAAKEGYGYTF. For the CDR3, the DNA is TGCGCCAGCAGCTTGGCGGCCAAAGAGGGCTATGGCTACACCTTC. This rearrangement joins TRBV5-1 to TRBJ1-2; D remains unclear. In germline, CDR1 is SGHRS, CDR2 YFSETQ. The CDR3 is 15 residues long. V gave up 0 bases and J gave up 4 bases, with 13 bases separating them.